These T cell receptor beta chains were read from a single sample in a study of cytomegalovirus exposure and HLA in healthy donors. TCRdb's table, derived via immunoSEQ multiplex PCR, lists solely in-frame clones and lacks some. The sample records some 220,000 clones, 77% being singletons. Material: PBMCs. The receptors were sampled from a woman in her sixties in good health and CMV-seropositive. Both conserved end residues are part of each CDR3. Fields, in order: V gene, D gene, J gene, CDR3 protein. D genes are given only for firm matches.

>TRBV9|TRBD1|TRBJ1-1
CASSEQGQNTEAFF
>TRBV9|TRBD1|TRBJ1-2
CASSLSGTGINYGYTF
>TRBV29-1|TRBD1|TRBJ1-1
CSVPTSGQGARTEAFF
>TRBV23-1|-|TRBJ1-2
CASSQLSSVNYGYTF
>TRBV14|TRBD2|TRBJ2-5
CASSHQKGRLAGVYETQYF
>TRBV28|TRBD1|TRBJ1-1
CASSLTGGAGDTEAFF
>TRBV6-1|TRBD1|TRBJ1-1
CASSPDRGFEAFF
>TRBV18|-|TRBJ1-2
CASSLGITTTTSNYGYTF
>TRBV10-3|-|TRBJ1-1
CAISEPTAGGKAFF
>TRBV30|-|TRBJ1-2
CAWSQGADYTF
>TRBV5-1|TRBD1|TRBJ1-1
CASSPVGTGRTRGNTEAFF
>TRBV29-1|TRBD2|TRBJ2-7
CSVGLAGGGEQYF
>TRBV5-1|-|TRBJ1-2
CASSTTAAGRSGYTF
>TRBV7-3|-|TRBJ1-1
CASSLYGGNTEAFF
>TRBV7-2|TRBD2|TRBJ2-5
CASSPYSGEETQYF
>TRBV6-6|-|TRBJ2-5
CASSLQGTAGETQYF
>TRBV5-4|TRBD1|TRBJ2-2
CASSRQGASSGELFF
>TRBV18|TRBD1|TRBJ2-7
CASSAYRDRAYEQYF
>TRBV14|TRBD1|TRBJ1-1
CASRRGQGNTEAFF
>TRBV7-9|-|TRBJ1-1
CAARQMNTEAFF
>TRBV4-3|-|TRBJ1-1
CASSQEGGGMAFF
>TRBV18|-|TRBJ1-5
CASSPSGDQPQHF
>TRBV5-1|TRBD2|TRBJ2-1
CASSRVAGGVYNEQFF
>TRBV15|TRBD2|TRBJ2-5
CATSSSGGAETQYF
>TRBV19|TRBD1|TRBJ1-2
CASRTQGDYGYTF
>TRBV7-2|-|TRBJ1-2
CASSVSLTNYGYTF
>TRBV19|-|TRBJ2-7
CASSGGAGGYEQYF
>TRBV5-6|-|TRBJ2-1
CASSFTVPYNEQFF
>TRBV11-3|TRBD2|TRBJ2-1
CASSLTSGRGDEQFF
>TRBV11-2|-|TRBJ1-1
CASSLVRGYTEAFF
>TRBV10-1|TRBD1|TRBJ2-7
CASSRDRAGLEQYF
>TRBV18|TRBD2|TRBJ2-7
CASSPDGRGVNEQYF
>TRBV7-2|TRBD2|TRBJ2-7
CASSWGGGRAGEQYF
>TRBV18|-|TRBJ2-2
CASSPPSRGYYTGELFF
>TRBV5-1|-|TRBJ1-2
CASSLGPGRGDYGYTF
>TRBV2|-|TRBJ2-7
CASKGGVDYEQYF
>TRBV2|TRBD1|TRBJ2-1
CASTGQGANEQFF
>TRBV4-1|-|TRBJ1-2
CASSRNTREDGYTF
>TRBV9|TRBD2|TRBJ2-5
CASSATSGPSIGETQYF